A selection of T cell receptor beta chains follows, all from one sample in a study of OX40 agonist ivuxolimab in advanced cancers. Sequenced by immunoSEQ multiplex PCR; TCRdb stores in-frame clones only, minus some. The sample has about 70,000 clones; 85% are singletons. This specimen was CD4+ or CD8+ T cells sorted from blood, taken in a trial of the OX40 agonist ivuxolimab. The receptors originated from an adult with an advanced solid tumor such as melanoma, head and neck, liver or kidney cancer. The CDR3 runs from the conserved cysteine through the conserved F or W. The D gene is left open where the match is weak. Size values are once, few and many counts, or a class for expanded clones, and some rows have none.

J gene,CDR3 length,V gene,D gene,clone size,CDR3 protein,CDR3 DNA
TRBJ1-6,15,TRBV7-2,.,.,CASSDRTAANSPLHF,TGTGCCAGCAGCGACCGGACAGCAGCTAATTCACCCCTCCACTTT
TRBJ1-2,13,TRBV6-1,.,.,CASSGRPRDGYTF,TGTGCCAGCAGTGGCCGGCCAAGGGATGGCTACACCTTC
TRBJ1-2,13,TRBV27,.,.,CASSFRGLWGYTF,TGTGCCAGCAGTTTTAGGGGCCTCTGGGGCTACACCTTC
TRBJ1-5,13,TRBV18,.,.,CASSPDRYQPQHF,TGTGCCAGCTCACCAGACCGTTATCAGCCCCAGCATTTT
TRBJ2-7,15,TRBV23-1,TRBD1,once,CASSRVGQGRYEQYF,TGCGCCAGCAGTCGGGTGGGACAGGGAAGGTACGAGCAGTACTTC
TRBJ2-1,17,TRBV29-1,.,.,CSVSRRTLMSAYNEQFF,TGCAGCGTCTCTAGGCGAACTCTGATGTCCGCCTACAATGAGCAGTTCTTC
TRBJ2-3,14,TRBV7-9,TRBD1,.,CASSFGQGADTQYF,TGTGCCAGCAGCTTTGGACAGGGAGCAGATACGCAGTATTTT
TRBJ1-4,14,TRBV19,.,.,CASRIRVTNEKLFF,TGTGCCAGTAGAATTCGGGTAACTAATGAAAAACTGTTTTTT
TRBJ1-1,13,TRBV4-3,.,.,CASSQDTAGEAFF,TGCGCCAGCAGCCAAGATACGGCAGGCGAAGCTTTCTTT
TRBJ1-5,13,TRBV6-1,.,.,CASSERGAQPQHF,TGTGCCAGCAGTGAAAGGGGGGCTCAGCCCCAGCATTTT
TRBJ1-3,15,TRBV7-2,.,.,CASSLSDFSGNTIYF,TGTGCCAGCAGCTTATCAGATTTCTCTGGAAACACCATATATTTT
TRBJ1-1,12,TRBV30,.,.,CAWSVDYTEAFF,TGTGCCTGGAGTGTTGATTACACTGAAGCTTTCTTT
TRBJ2-1,14,TRBV11-3,.,.,CASSLYSPGNEQFF,TGTGCCAGCAGCTTATACTCCCCCGGGAATGAGCAGTTCTTC
TRBJ1-1,12,TRBV6-1,.,.,CASSATGTEAFF,TGTGCCAGCAGCGCCACGGGCACTGAAGCTTTCTTT
TRBJ2-2,15,TRBV28,TRBD2,.,CASSISGGFTGELFF,TGTGCCAGCAGTATTAGCGGGGGATTCACCGGGGAGCTGTTTTTT
TRBJ2-7,15,TRBV2,.,few,CASSEAPGRDYEQYF,TGTGCCAGCAGTGAAGCCCCGGGACGGGACTACGAGCAGTACTTC
TRBJ2-7,15,TRBV27,.,.,CASSLSGTLFLEQYF,TGTGCCAGCAGTTTATCCGGGACACTTTTTTTGGAGCAGTACTTC
TRBJ2-7,14,TRBV4-2,.,.,CASSPTRPPYEQYF,TGTGCCAGCAGCCCAACCCGGCCCCCCTACGAGCAGTACTTC
TRBJ1-5,15,TRBV6-5,.,.,CASSYSRGSNQPQHF,TGTGCCAGCAGTTACTCGAGGGGAAGCAATCAGCCCCAGCATTTT
TRBJ1-6,17,TRBV30,.,.,CAWTKGHPGQRNSPLHF,TGTGCCTGGACCAAAGGGCACCCGGGACAAAGAAATTCACCCCTCCACTTT
TRBJ1-4,15,TRBV10-3,.,.,CAISEGPQGGEKLFF,TGTGCCATCAGTGAGGGACCCCAAGGGGGGGAAAAACTGTTTTTT
TRBJ2-3,14,TRBV27,TRBD1,.,CASSRQGARDTQYF,TGTGCCAGCAGTCGACAGGGGGCGCGAGATACGCAGTATTTT
TRBJ2-1,17,TRBV7-6,.,.,CASSLGALRGIYNEQFF,TGTGCCAGCAGCTTAGGGGCGTTACGGGGGATTTACAATGAGCAGTTCTTC
TRBJ2-7,14,TRBV9,TRBD2,.,CASSVGGGPWEQYF,TGTGCCAGCAGCGTTGGCGGGGGGCCCTGGGAGCAGTACTTC
TRBJ2-2,17,TRBV11-2,.,.,CASSLESRPENTGELFF,TGTGCCAGCAGCTTAGAAAGTCGGCCAGAGAACACCGGGGAGCTGTTTTTT
TRBJ2-3,13,TRBV27,.,.,CASRRQGTDTQYF,TGTGCCAGCAGGCGACAAGGCACAGATACGCAGTATTTT
TRBJ2-5,16,TRBV19,TRBD1,.,CASSVRTGRDGETQYF,TGTGCCAGTAGTGTCCGGACAGGGCGCGACGGGGAGACCCAGTACTTC
TRBJ1-3,12,TRBV28,.,.,CASSSNGNTIYF,TGTGCCAGCAGTTCCAATGGAAACACCATATATTTT
TRBJ2-1,16,TRBV19,TRBD1,.,CASSTPPGTDYNEQFF,TGTGCCAGTAGTACCCCCCCCGGGACAGACTACAATGAGCAGTTCTTC
TRBJ1-4,15,TRBV5-1,.,.,CASRRGASTNEKLFF,TGCGCCAGCAGAAGGGGGGCGTCAACTAATGAAAAACTGTTTTTT
TRBJ2-1,15,TRBV18,.,.,CASSPGTQRYNEQFF,TGTGCCAGCTCACCAGGCACCCAGAGGTACAATGAGCAGTTCTTC
TRBJ2-1,17,TRBV28,TRBD2,.,CASSPPLGGGAYNEQFF,TGTGCCAGCAGTCCCCCGCTGGGCGGGGGGGCCTACAATGAGCAGTTCTTC
TRBJ2-7,14,TRBV7-9,.,.,CASSLGAGSYEQYF,TGTGCCAGCAGCTTAGGTGCAGGCTCCTACGAGCAGTACTTC
TRBJ2-3,16,TRBV27,TRBD1,.,CASTEGAGQSTDTQYF,TGTGCCAGCACCGAGGGGGCAGGACAGAGCACAGATACGCAGTATTTT
TRBJ2-5,13,TRBV2,TRBD2,.,CASSENGGETQYF,TGTGCCAGCAGTGAAAACGGGGGGGAGACCCAGTACTTC
TRBJ1-4,13,TRBV30,.,.,CAWSSRAGEKLFF,TGTGCCTGGAGTAGCCGGGCGGGTGAAAAACTGTTTTTT
TRBJ2-7,15,TRBV7-2,TRBD1,.,CASSPRDRGPYEQYF,TGTGCCAGCAGCCCCCGGGACAGGGGACCCTACGAGCAGTACTTC
TRBJ2-1,15,TRBV4-2,TRBD2,few,CASSQDSGNYNEQFF,TGTGCCAGCAGCCAAGACAGCGGGAACTACAATGAGCAGTTCTTC
TRBJ1-2,11,TRBV28,.,.,CASSLDRGYTF,TGTGCCAGCAGCTTGGACAGAGGCTACACCTTC
TRBJ1-1,14,TRBV7-2,.,.,CASSAQGGGSQAFF,TGTGCCAGCAGCGCCCAGGGAGGGGGAAGTCAAGCTTTCTTT
TRBJ2-3,15,TRBV5-4,TRBD2,.,CASRGTSGRGDTQYF,TGTGCCAGCAGGGGGACTAGCGGGAGAGGAGATACGCAGTATTTT
TRBJ1-2,12,TRBV6-4,.,few,CASRAWGGGYTF,TGTGCCAGCAGAGCGTGGGGCGGTGGCTACACCTTC
TRBJ1-1,15,TRBV9,.,.,CASSPLGGWNTEAFF,TGTGCCAGCAGCCCCCTTGGCGGGTGGAACACTGAAGCTTTCTTT
TRBJ1-6,15,TRBV21-1,.,.,CASSKGVCDNSPLHF,TGTGCCAGCAGCAAAGGGGTGTGTGATAATTCACCCCTCCACTTT